The 16 T cell receptor beta chains presented below share a single source sample, sequenced in a study of CD8+CD57+ T cells in acquired aplastic anemia. Patients selected for sequencing had displayed CD8+CD57+ cell expansion by flow cytometry. Template material for TCR beta VDJ and CDR3 profiling consisted of genomic DNA. Using its own MiXCR run on the reads, TCRdb lists one record per CDR3 protein. This sample has roughly 290,000 distinct CDR3 sequences; approximately 57% occur once, and the top ten carry under 1.5%. Material for sequencing was sorted CD4+, CD8+, or CD8+CD57+ T cells (not recorded which) from PBMCs. These receptors were taken from a human donor with aplastic anemia.

This clonotype came up once. The chain is built from TRBV20-1 and TRBJ2-5; D gene unclear. This CDR3 has 11 residues. CDR1 DFQATT and CDR2 SNEGSKA come from the germline V gene (reference sequence). Trimming removed 8 bases at V and 5 bases at J, with 12 bases between. CDR3 in amino acids: CSPLPLETQYF. CDR3 coding DNA: TGCAGTCCTCTACCCCTCGAGACCCAGTACTTC.

The genes are TRBV12-3 or TRBV12-4 and TRBJ2-3; tentative D call: TRBD2 (6 bases). The CDR3 runs 12 residues. V was cut by 8 bases and J by 4 bases, with 10 bases left in between. The CDR3 nucleotides read TGTGCCAGCGCCCGCGGGGCAGATACGCAGTATTTT. This encodes CASARGADTQYF.

CDR3 sequence reads: CSVVDRGPIYF. CDR3 DNA: TGCAGCGTTGTCGATCGGGGGCCCATATATTTT. J is TRBJ1-3 and V is TRBV29-1, with D maybe TRBD1 (6 bases). Trimming stripped 4 bases from V and 11 bases from J, with 12 bases between. The CDR3 has 11 residues. Germline CDR1 SQVTM, CDR2 ANQGSEA.

The chain links TRBV7-9 to TRBJ1-1; D possibly corresponds to TRBD1 (5 bases). Between the trimmed V and J ends, which lost 1 base and 2 bases, there was a span of 14 bases. CDR1 and CDR2 (germline): SEHNR, FQNEAQ (reference sequence). The CDR3 runs to 16 residues. The CDR3 spells CASSLGLAGGNTEAFF. The CDR3 region has the DNA TGTGCCAGCAGCTTAGGACTAGCGGGGGGTAACACTGAAGCTTTCTTT.

In this sample, this clonotype turned up many times. The rearrangement joins TRBV12-3 or TRBV12-4 to TRBJ2-7, with a tentative D call TRBD1 (6 bases). CDR3 size: 14 residues. Trimming removed 6 bases at V and 0 bases at J, with 12 bases between. CDR3 in DNA: TGTGCCAGCAGCCCGGACAGTTCCTCCTACGAGCAGTACTTC. Residues: CASSPDSSSYEQYF.

In DNA form, the CDR3 reads TGCAGTGCTAGAGACCTTCCGACAGGGCGGCATTCACCCCTCCACTTT. This gives the protein CSARDLPTGRHSPLHF. The chain employs TRBV20-1 and TRBJ1-6; 7 nucleotides agree with TRBD1. The J segment lost 8 bases and the V segment lost 0 bases, leaving 10 bases of the junction unmatched. CDR1 is DFQATT and CDR2 is SNEGSKA in the germline V gene (reference sequence). The length of the CDR3 is 16 residues.

Note on this clonotype: A junction end diverges from the germline sequence, so it may reflect a read error. The V and J genes are TRBV3-1 and TRBJ2-3, with 11 bases fitting TRBD2. The germline V gene has CDR1 LGHDT and CDR2 YNNKEL (reference sequence). The CDR3 runs to 16 residues. CDR3 in amino acids: CASSQDLAGGWDMQYF. The CDR3 DNA reads as TGTGCCAGCAGCCAAGATCTAGCGGGGGGTTGGGATATGCAGTATTTT.

The chain joins TRBV6-1 to TRBJ2-7; 7 bases map to TRBD2. The CDR3 runs to 15 residues. V was clipped by 1 base and J by 3 bases; unmatched bases: 6. Germline values: CDR1 MNHNS, CDR2 SASEGT. CDR3 amino acids: CASSEEGGGGYEQYF. In DNA, the CDR3 is TGTGCCAGCAGTGAAGAAGGAGGCGGGGGCTACGAGCAGTACTTC.

The rearrangement uses TRBV7-3 and TRBJ2-3, with unresolved D. Germline CDR1 SGHTA, CDR2 FQGTGA. The CDR3 is made up of 15 amino acids. Trimming cost V 1 base and J 4 bases, with 12 bases left between them. The CDR3 is CASSLMHSTADTQYF. CDR3 coding DNA: TGTGCCAGCAGCTTAATGCACAGTACCGCAGATACGCAGTATTTT. Combining the CDR3 with reference TRBV7-3 and TRBJ2-3 gives the whole variable domain GAGVSQTPSNKVTEKGKYVELRCDPISGHTALYWYRQSLGQGPEFLIYFQGTGAADDSGLPNDRFFAVRPEGSVSTLKIQRTERGDSAVYLCASSLMHSTADTQYFGPGTRLTVL.

The chain carries TRBV6-5 and TRBJ1-6; the match to TRBD1 covers 8 bases. From germline, CDR1 is MNHEY and CDR2 SVGAGI. Germline trimming cut 2 bases from V and 11 bases from J; bases unmatched to any gene: 2. The CDR3 is 13 residues long. In nucleotides, the CDR3 is TGTGCCAGCAGTTACGGACAGGGAACACCCCTCCACTTT. It translates to CASSYGQGTPLHF.

A note on this clonotype: The CDR3 end shows no conserved phenylalanine or tryptophan, and so a read error is likely. This chain links TRBV5-1 with TRBJ1-1; 9 positions agree with TRBD1. This CDR3 spans 13 amino acids. The germline V gene has CDR1 SGHRS and CDR2 YFSETQ. After removal of 2 bases from V and 7 bases from J, the junction contained 3 bases not matched to a gene. The CDR3 spells CASSFGQGLEAFL. CDR3 bases: TGCGCCAGCAGCTTTGGACAGGGGCTTGAAGCTTTCCTT.

The rearrangement joins TRBV7-8 to TRBJ2-2; 10 positions agree with TRBD2. This CDR3 spans 16 amino acids. Germline lookup yields CDR1 SGHVS and CDR2 FQNEAQ. V lost 3 bases to trimming and J lost 7 bases; unmatched junction nucleotides: 8. This CDR3 is CASSLASGGRGGELFF. The DNA of the CDR3 is TGTGCCAGCAGCTTGGCTAGCGGGGGCCGGGGCGGGGAGCTGTTTTTT.

This clonotype was counted at least ten times. The rearrangement joins TRBV19 to TRBJ1-2; possible D gene TRBD1, 5 bases. Per the germline V gene, CDR1 is LNHDA and CDR2 is SQIVND (reference sequence). With 2 bases removed from V and 4 bases from J, the gap between germline ends came to 11 bases. This CDR3 spans 14 amino acids. CDR3: CASSIQGVGYGYTF. The CDR3 DNA is TGTGCCAGTAGTATACAGGGTGTTGGCTATGGCTACACCTTC.

This clonotype appeared many times. V is TRBV4-1 and J is TRBJ1-5; TRBD1 agrees at 9 bases. Germline CDR1 reads MGHRA; CDR2 reads YSYEKL. J lost 7 bases, V lost 4 bases, and 5 bases had no gene match. The CDR3 consists of 14 residues. In DNA, the CDR3 is TGCGCCAGCAGCCCCGGACAGGGGCGCCAGCCCCAGCATTTT. Translating gives CASSPGQGRQPQHF.

The count of this clonotype is one. The chain recombines TRBV20-1 with TRBJ2-2; D may correspond to TRBD1 or TRBD2 (5 bases each). This CDR3 spans 14 amino acids. Trimming removed 6 bases at V and 4 bases at J, with 15 bases between. Per germline, CDR1 DFQATT and CDR2 SNEGSKA (reference sequence). The CDR3 sequence: CSAVGVGGTGELFF. For the CDR3, the DNA is TGCAGTGCCGTGGGGGTAGGAGGCACCGGGGAGCTGTTTTTT.

This clonotype was seen repeatedly, ten times or more. The chain combines TRBV6-6 with TRBJ1-5; 7 positions agree with TRBD1. The CDR3 sequence is 13 residues long. Looked up from germline, CDR1 is MNHNY and CDR2 is SVGAGI (reference sequence). V was pared by 5 bases and J by 9 bases, with 7 bases of the junction left unmatched. The CDR3 here is CASSGGDRAPQHF. CDR3 sequence (DNA): TGTGCCAGCAGTGGCGGCGACAGGGCGCCCCAGCATTTT.